Listed here are 11 T cell receptor beta chains from one sample, sequenced in a study of response to subunit inactivated influenza vaccine. TCRdb redid the calling of the RT-PCR reads with MiXCR, one entry per CDR3 protein. In the table there are more than 700,000 distinct CDR3 sequences, roughly 20% of which are singletons. This specimen consisted of PBMCs from blood, obtained roughly 5 days after vaccination. The origin of the receptors is a man aged 50-60 years who received an inactivated influenza vaccine.

The chain couples TRBV11-2 to TRBJ1-1; unclear D gene. V gave up 2 bases and J gave up 1 base, with 11 bases separating them. The V gene's germline CDR1 is SGHAT and CDR2 FQNNGV. This CDR3 is 15 amino acids long. CDR3 sequence reads: CASSLFAGKNTEAFF. In DNA, the CDR3 is TGTGCCAGCAGCTTATTCGCAGGAAAGAACACTGAAGCTTTCTTT.

This chain links TRBV20-1 with TRBJ2-5, with 7 bases that match TRBD2. Trimming cost V 6 bases and J 4 bases; bases outside gene matches: 5. This CDR3 region has 12 residues. CDR1 and CDR2 from the germline V gene are DFQATT and SNEGSKA (reference sequence). CDR3 residues: CSAKTGGETQYF. The CDR3 region has the DNA TGCAGTGCCAAGACGGGGGGAGAGACCCAGTACTTC.

This clonotype was seen more than once but under ten times. The rearrangement joins TRBV10-3 to TRBJ2-2, with 13 nucleotides matching TRBD2. This CDR3 comprises 17 residues. Germline values: CDR1 ENHRY, CDR2 SYGVKD. Losses at the gene ends were 5 bases for V and 1 base for J; bases not matched to a gene: 4. CDR3 loop: CAISLGLAGQNTGELFF. In nucleotides, the CDR3 is TGTGCCATCAGTTTGGGACTAGCGGGACAGAACACCGGGGAGCTGTTTTTT.

This clonotype appeared a few times. V gene TRBV12-3 or TRBV12-4 combines with J gene TRBJ2-1; maybe TRBD1 (6 bases). V was cut by 8 bases and J by 1 base, with 9 bases left in between. This CDR3 contains 13 residues. The CDR3 reads CASADRSYNEQFF. The DNA for the CDR3 is TGTGCCAGCGCTGACAGGTCCTACAATGAGCAGTTCTTC.

The CDR3 nucleotides read TGTGCCAGCGCCCGATCAGGCTCTGGGGAGACCCAGTACTTC. Translation: CASARSGSGETQYF. This chain connects TRBV7-9 to TRBJ2-5; no definite D call. V lost 8 bases and J 5 bases, leaving 18 bases between the germline ends. This CDR3 region has 14 residues. CDR1 SEHNR and CDR2 FQNEAQ come from the germline V gene (reference sequence).

The V gene is TRBV4-2, the J gene TRBJ2-3; possibly TRBD2 for D (6 bases). This CDR3 is 13 amino acids long. Germline lookup yields CDR1 LGHNA and CDR2 YNFKEQ. Trimming pared 5 bases from V and 10 bases from J, leaving 16 bases between. Here the CDR3 DNA reads TGTGCCAGCAGCGTCCGTCCCTCGGGAGCGCAGTATTTT. This gives the protein CASSVRPSGAQYF.

CDR3 nucleotide sequence: TGTGCCACCAGCAGAGCTAAGGGGTTGCCGGGTGGAGAGCAGTACTTC. Its protein is CATSRAKGLPGGEQYF. The chain uses TRBV15 and TRBJ2-7; D is possibly TRBD1 (5 bases). The CDR3 consists of 16 residues. Looked up from germline, CDR1 is LNHNV and CDR2 is YYDKDF (reference sequence). Trimming took 1 base from V and 7 from J, leaving 20 bases between them. The full variable domain, its missing parts supplied by reference TRBV15 and TRBJ2-7, is DAMVIQNPRYQVTQFGKPVTLSCSQTLNHNVMYWYQQKSSQAPKLLFHYYDKDFNNEADTPDNFQSRRPNTSFCFLDIRSPGLGDTAMYLCATSRAKGLPGGEQYFGPGTRLTVT.

This chain uses TRBV10-3 with TRBJ2-1; 10 bases line up with TRBD2. Trimming at V came to 2 bases and at J to 5 bases, leaving 12 bases not matched to a gene. The CDR3 has 18 residues. Germline loops: CDR1 ENHRY, CDR2 SYGVKD. The CDR3 DNA sequence: TGTGCCATCAGTGAGAGGGGCTATATAGCGGGAGGAAACAATGAGCAGTTCTTC. Its translation is CAISERGYIAGGNNEQFF.

The chain combines TRBV5-1 with TRBJ2-6, with TRBD1 matching over 7 bases. V was pared by 4 bases and J by 2 bases, with 3 bases of the junction left unmatched. This CDR3 region has 15 residues. In germline, CDR1 is SGHRS, CDR2 YFSETQ. For the CDR3, the DNA is TGCGCCAGCAGCGACACAGGGGCTGGGGCCAACGTCCTGACTTTC. It yields the protein CASSDTGAGANVLTF. Full variable domain (outside the CDR3, taken from reference TRBV5-1 and TRBJ2-6): KAGVTQTPRYLIKTRGQQVTLSCSPISGHRSVSWYQQTPGQGLQFLFEYFSETQRNKGNFPGRFSGRQFSNSRSEMNVSTLELGDSALYLCASSDTGAGANVLTFGAGSRLTVL.

V and J are TRBV7-6 and TRBJ1-1; no clear D gene. The CDR3 loop spans 12 amino acids. Trimming pared 4 bases from V and 10 bases from J, leaving 13 bases between. CDR1 SGHVS and CDR2 FNYEAQ come from the germline V gene. CDR3 sequence reads: CASSSQTAGAFF. The CDR3 DNA reads as TGTGCCAGCAGCTCCCAGACGGCCGGAGCTTTCTTT.

The count of this clonotype is one. The rearrangement uses TRBV5-1 and TRBJ2-7; D uncertain. The length of the CDR3 is 14 residues. Deletions cut 4 bases from V and 6 bases from J, with 17 bases between. Germline V gives CDR1 SGHRS, CDR2 YFSETQ. The CDR3 region has the DNA TGCGCCAGCAGCAGTGACTGGTTTCTAACCGAGCAGTACTTC. Translating gives CASSSDWFLTEQYF.